The source of this T cell receptor beta chain is a study of OX40 agonist ivuxolimab in advanced cancers. Looking at the study overall: Every 2 weeks, ivuxolimab was infused into the patients intravenously at between 0.01 and 10 mg/kg. Participants, approximately 81% male, averaged roughly 55 years of age, ranging from roughly 23 to 90.

The CDR3 consists of 13 residues. V was pared by 4 bases and J by 3 bases, with 8 bases between. In germline, CDR1 is SGHTA, CDR2 FQGNSA. The table came from immunoSEQ multiplex PCR; TCRdb's copy has only in-frame clones and leaves some out. The table has tens of thousands of clones, around 83% seen once. This TCR was sampled from an adult with an advanced solid tumor such as melanoma, head and neck, liver or kidney cancer. The chain joins TRBV7-2 to TRBJ2-3, with D possibly TRBD2 on 5 matching bases. This sample comprised CD4+ or CD8+ T cells sorted from blood, obtained in a trial of the OX40 agonist ivuxolimab. The CDR3 loop reads CASSSGVTDTQYF. CDR3 coding DNA: TGTGCCAGCAGCTCCGGGGTGACAGATACGCAGTATTTT. The full variable domain, rest sourced from reference TRBV7-2 and TRBJ2-3, is GAGVSQSPSNKVTEKGKDVELRCDPISGHTALYWYRQSLGQGLEFLIYFQGNSAPDKSGLPSDRFSAERTGGSVSTLTIQRTQQEDSAVYLCASSSGVTDTQYFGPGTRLTVL.